The 11 T cell receptor beta chains given below trace back to one sample, sequenced in a study of blood T cells in healthy people across ages. Primers used in a second PCR of about 7 to 12 cycles were a sample-barcoded 5' primer and a J-beta primer mix. TCRdb analysed the 5' RACE reads with MiXCR anew, one entry per CDR3 protein. This sample yields 660,000 or so distinct CDR3 sequences, of which around three fifths are seen a single time; 30% to 40% belongs to the top ten. Sequenced input: blood. These receptors were collected from a man between 60 and 75 years old in good health.

The sample holds one count of this clonotype. The V call is TRBV5-4, the J call TRBJ2-4; TRBD1 aligns across 9 bases. TRBJ2-5 matches the DNA end more closely, so the J call is doubtful. Germline values: CDR1 SGHNT, CDR2 YYREEE (reference sequence). The CDR3 spans 14 residues. CDR3 amino acids: CASNRQGVGKTQYF. The CDR3 DNA reads TGTGCCAGCAACCGACAGGGGGTGGGGAAGACCCAGTACTTC.

For this clonotype: Its ends do not fully match the called genes, so a read error is possible. The chain combines TRBV29-1 with TRBJ2-1; D could derive from TRBD1 or TRBD2 (6 bases each). The germline V gene encodes CDR1 SQVTM and CDR2 ANQGSEA. This CDR3 has 11 amino acids. CDR3 loop: CSFESGAEQFF. CDR3 bases: TGCAGCTTTGAATCGGGGGCTGAGCAGTTCTTC.

V and J are TRBV29-1 and TRBJ1-2; a weak D match, TRBD1 (6 bases). Looked up from germline, CDR1 is SQVTM and CDR2 is ANQGSEA. Trimming took off 4 bases at V and 8 bases at J, with 14 bases between the two ends. This CDR3 comprises 12 residues. The CDR3 DNA follows: TGCAGCGTTGCGGGGGGGGCATTGGGCTACACCTTC. Translating it yields CSVAGGALGYTF.

The gene calls are TRBV28 and TRBJ2-2, with D tentatively TRBD1 or TRBD2 (6 bases each). Germline V gene sequence: CDR1 MDHEN, CDR2 SYDVKM. CDR3 length: 14 amino acids. Trimming took off 4 bases at V and 6 bases at J, with 12 bases between the two ends. CDR3 region: CASSSQGRSGELFF. CDR3 nucleotides: TGTGCCAGCAGTTCGCAGGGGAGGTCCGGGGAGCTGTTTTTT. Full variable domain (outside the CDR3, taken from reference TRBV28 and TRBJ2-2): DVKVTQSSRYLVKRTGEKVFLECVQDMDHENMFWYRQDPGLGLRLIYFSYDVKMKEKGDIPEGYSVSREKKERFSLILESASTNQTSMYLCASSSQGRSGELFFGEGSRLTVL.

The J gene is TRBJ2-1, the V gene TRBV6-5; D ambiguous. Trimming took off 2 bases at V and 8 bases at J, with 4 bases between the two ends. The V gene's germline CDR1 is MNHEY and CDR2 SVGAGI. This CDR3 spans 11 amino acids. The CDR3 DNA sequence: TGTGCCAGCAGTTACCGCCATGAGCAGTTCTTC. Protein sequence: CASSYRHEQFF.

This clonotype turned up a few times. The chain recombines TRBV29-1 with TRBJ2-5, with no clear D. Trimming pared 0 bases from V and 5 bases from J, leaving 10 bases between. Per germline, CDR1 SQVTM and CDR2 ANQGSEA. There are 13 residues in the CDR3. The DNA of the CDR3 is TGCAGCGTTGAAGATGGCCCTCGGGAGACCCAGTACTTC. Its protein product is CSVEDGPRETQYF.

The table lists this clonotype with a few counts. CDR3 in DNA: TGCGCCAGCAGCCAAGACGGTACAGGGGGAGATGAAAAACTGTTTTTT. This codes for CASSQDGTGGDEKLFF. This rearrangement joins TRBV4-1 to TRBJ1-4; the match to TRBD1 covers 8 bases. The length of the CDR3 is 16 residues. Germline trimming cut 0 bases from V and 6 bases from J; bases unmatched to any gene: 6. Germline assignment: CDR1 MGHRA and CDR2 YSYEKL.

The chain combines TRBV10-3 with TRBJ1-5, with no clear D. This CDR3 is 14 amino acids long. Germline CDR1 reads ENHRY; CDR2 reads SYGVKD. The V end lost 7 bases, the J end lost 0 bases, and 10 bases lay between the germline ends. The CDR3 DNA sequence: TGTGCCATCAAGACAAAGCATAGCAATCAGCCCCAGCATTTT. It encodes CAIKTKHSNQPQHF.

The gene calls are TRBV6-5 and TRBJ1-2, with 7 bases that match TRBD1. CDR1 and CDR2 from the germline V gene are MNHEY and SVGAGI. The CDR3 spans 15 residues. V lost 2 bases, J lost 4 bases, and 7 bases stayed unmatched. CDR3 residues: CASSYLDRPGYGYTF. The CDR3 DNA reads as TGTGCCAGCAGTTACCTGGACAGGCCGGGCTATGGCTACACCTTC.

This chain uses TRBV11-2 with TRBJ2-1, with D hard to call. The CDR3 is 14 residues long. The V gene lost 4 bases and the J gene lost 4 bases, with 11 bases spanning the gap. Germline CDR1 is SGHAT and CDR2 is FQNNGV. CDR3 in amino acids: CASSWSSEYNEQFF. The CDR3 nucleotides read TGTGCCAGCAGCTGGTCTAGTGAGTACAATGAGCAGTTCTTC.

This clonotype was seen ten or more times. The chain has TRBV5-1 and TRBJ2-7; D is uncertain. The CDR3 totals 12 residues. Per the germline V gene, CDR1 is SGHRS and CDR2 is YFSETQ. V lost 7 bases to trimming and J lost 7 bases, with 15 bases between them. As DNA, the CDR3 is TGCGCCAGCTCCGGCGGATGGAAAGAGCAGTACTTC. Its protein is CASSGGWKEQYF. The entire variable domain, with the rest obtained from reference TRBV5-1 and TRBJ2-7, is as follows: KAGVTQTPRYLIKTRGQQVTLSCSPISGHRSVSWYQQTPGQGLQFLFEYFSETQRNKGNFPGRFSGRQFSNSRSEMNVSTLELGDSALYLCASSGGWKEQYFGPGTRLTVT.